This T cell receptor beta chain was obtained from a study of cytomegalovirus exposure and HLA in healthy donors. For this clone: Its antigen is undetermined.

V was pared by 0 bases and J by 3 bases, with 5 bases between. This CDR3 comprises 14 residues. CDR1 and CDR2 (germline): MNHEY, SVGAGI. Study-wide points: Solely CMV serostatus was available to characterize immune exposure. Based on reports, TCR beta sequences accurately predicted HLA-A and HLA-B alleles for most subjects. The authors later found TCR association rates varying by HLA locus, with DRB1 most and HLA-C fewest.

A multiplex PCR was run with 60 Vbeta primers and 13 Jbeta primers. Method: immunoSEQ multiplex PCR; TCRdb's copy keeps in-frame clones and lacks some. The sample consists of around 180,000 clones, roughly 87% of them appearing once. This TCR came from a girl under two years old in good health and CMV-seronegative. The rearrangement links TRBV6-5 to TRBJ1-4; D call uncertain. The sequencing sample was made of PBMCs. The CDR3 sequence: CASSYSRPNEKLFF. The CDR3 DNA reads TGTGCCAGCAGTTACTCGAGGCCTAATGAAAAACTGTTTTTT.